The next 19 T cell receptor beta chains were all read from a single sample in a study of T-cell memory formation after mild COVID-19. MiXCR was run by TCRdb on the 5' RACE reads, yielding one entry per CDR3 protein. Of 430,000 or so distinct CDR3 sequences in the sample, roughly 23% were seen once. The sequencing sample was made of PBMCs or a T cell subset sorted from them (not recorded which). The receptor set was obtained from an adult woman who had mild COVID-19 (a few samples of this study predate the infection). Cell type and time point are not known.

The table lists this clonotype with a count of one. V gene TRBV24-1 combines with J gene TRBJ1-5, with 7 bases fitting TRBD1. The CDR3 totals 14 residues. Germline-derived CDR1 and CDR2 are KGHDR and SFDVKD. V shed 11 bases and J 5 bases; nucleotides not matched to a gene: 11. CDR3 sequence reads: CAISDRAGHQPQHF. As DNA, the CDR3 is TGTGCCATATCCGACAGGGCGGGACATCAGCCCCAGCATTTT.

J is TRBJ2-1 and V is TRBV7-9; D unresolved. Deletions cut 0 bases from V and 7 bases from J, with 10 bases between. Germline V gene sequence: CDR1 SEHNR, CDR2 FQNEAQ (reference sequence). This CDR3 contains 14 residues. In DNA form, the CDR3 reads TGTGCCAGCAGCTTAGCCCTGGGTTGGAATGAGCAGTTCTTC. Translation gives CASSLALGWNEQFF. Full variable domain (rest looked up from reference TRBV7-9 and TRBJ2-1): DTGVSQNPRHKITKRGQNVTFRCDPISEHNRLYWYRQTLGQGPEFLTYFQNEAQLEKSRLLSDRFSAERPKGSFSTLEIQRTEQGDSAMYLCASSLALGWNEQFFGPGTRLTVL.

V usage is TRBV19 and J usage is TRBJ1-1, with D possibly being TRBD1 (6 bases). The CDR3 has 17 residues. Germline V gives CDR1 LNHDA, CDR2 SQIVND (reference sequence). The germline V and J ends were trimmed by 3 bases and 6 bases, with 23 bases remaining between them. The CDR3: CASSMGGAGPYDPEAFF. DNA for the CDR3: TGTGCCAGTAGTATGGGGGGGGCAGGACCATATGATCCTGAAGCTTTCTTT.

This clonotype was observed a few times. This chain connects TRBV7-2 to TRBJ2-7; D is possibly TRBD2 (6 bases). This CDR3 is built from 15 residues. CDR1 and CDR2 from the germline V gene are SGHTA and FQGNSA. Trimming removed 6 bases at V and 0 bases at J, with 15 bases between. The CDR3 protein is CASSGAGEDSYEQYF. The CDR3 DNA sequence: TGTGCCAGCAGTGGGGCCGGGGAGGACTCCTACGAGCAGTACTTC. Based on the CDR3 plus reference TRBV7-2 and TRBJ2-7, the full variable domain is GAGVSQSPSNKVTEKGKDVELRCDPISGHTALYWYRQSLGQGLEFLIYFQGNSAPDKSGLPSDRFSAERTGGSVSTLTIQRTQQEDSAVYLCASSGAGEDSYEQYFGPGTRLTVT.

The genes are TRBV24-1 and TRBJ2-5, with a possible D match to TRBD2 (6 bases). The CDR3 length is 12 residues. Germline V CDR1 and CDR2: KGHDR, SFDVKD. Deletions cut 11 bases from V and 2 bases from J, with 11 bases between. The chain's CDR3 is CAMEEGQETQYF. The CDR3 DNA is TGTGCCATGGAGGAGGGACAAGAGACCCAGTACTTC.

This clonotype was seen many times. The chain combines TRBV4-1 with TRBJ2-3; 7 nucleotides agree with TRBD2. The CDR3 covers 18 residues. The ends lost 0 bases at V and 0 bases at J; junction bases unmatched: 9. Germline V gene sequence: CDR1 MGHRA, CDR2 YSYEKL. Here the CDR3 DNA reads TGCGCCAGCAGCCAAGATTTCGAACGAGCGGGGAGCACAGATACGCAGTATTTT. This sequence encodes CASSQDFERAGSTDTQYF.

This clonotype has more than one count but fewer than ten. The CDR3 protein is CASSPLAGIHGYTF. CDR3 nucleotide sequence: TGTGCCAGCAGCCCACTGGCCGGGATACATGGCTACACCTTC. V gene TRBV7-9 combines with J gene TRBJ1-2; D not certain. CDR1 SEHNR and CDR2 FQNEAQ come from the germline V gene (reference sequence). V gave up 5 bases and J gave up 6 bases, with 16 bases separating them. The CDR3 consists of 14 residues.

This clonotype was seen more than once but under ten times. The CDR3 spells CATSRDRGLRAEAFF. The CDR3 DNA is TGTGCCACCAGCAGAGATAGGGGACTTCGAGCGGAAGCTTTCTTT. V usage is TRBV15 and J usage is TRBJ1-1; D is perhaps TRBD1 (5 bases). Germline V CDR1 and CDR2: LNHNV, YYDKDF (reference sequence). The CDR3 is made up of 15 amino acids. The ends were cut back, 0 bases at V and 8 bases at J, with 16 bases in the middle.

This clonotype was seen a handful of times. An end of the junction does not agree with germline; a read error may underlie this. The V gene is TRBV29-1, the J gene TRBJ2-2; D unresolved. Per germline, CDR1 SQVTM and CDR2 ANQGSEA. The CDR3 is 14 residues long. CDR3 bases: TGCAGCGTAGAAGAGACACTGAACACCGGGGAGCTGTTTTTT. Protein: CSVEETLNTGELFF.

This clonotype showed up just a few times. The J gene is TRBJ2-5, the V gene TRBV7-9; D unclear. The CDR3 is made up of 11 amino acids. The germline V gene encodes CDR1 SEHNR and CDR2 FQNEAQ (reference sequence). With 4 bases removed from V and 6 bases from J, the gap between germline ends came to 6 bases. The CDR3 spells CASSSLQTQYF. The CDR3 bases are TGTGCCAGCAGCTCACTGCAGACCCAGTACTTC.

The chain carries TRBV7-9 and TRBJ2-7; TRBD1 matches at 8 bases. The V segment lost 5 bases and the J segment 7 bases; nucleotides outside the gene matches: 10. CDR1 and CDR2 from the germline V gene are SEHNR and FQNEAQ (reference sequence). The CDR3 is 14 amino acids. The CDR3 region has the DNA TGTGCCAGCAGCAAGGGGACAGGATCGGGGGAGCAGTACTTC. Translation: CASSKGTGSGEQYF.

This clonotype was counted many times. This sequence joins TRBV12-3 or TRBV12-4 and TRBJ2-1, with 7 bases that match TRBD1. The CDR3 contains 14 residues. V lost 5 bases, J lost 9 bases, and 10 bases stayed unmatched. CDR3 residues: CASSPGTVSGEQFF. In nucleotides, the CDR3 is TGTGCCAGCAGTCCCGGGACAGTCTCGGGTGAGCAGTTCTTC.

The table lists this clonotype with many counts. This chain connects TRBV5-1 to TRBJ2-3, with TRBD2 identical over 9 bases. Germline CDR1 is SGHRS and CDR2 is YFSETQ. With V trimmed by 2 bases and J by 6 bases, 10 bases remained unmatched. The CDR3 runs 16 residues. CDR3 amino acids: CASSFSDSGRGDTQYF. The CDR3 DNA sequence: TGCGCCAGCAGCTTCTCGGATAGCGGGAGAGGTGATACGCAGTATTTT.

The chain carries TRBV6-5 and TRBJ1-2; weak D call: TRBD1 (5 bases). CDR1 and CDR2 from the germline V gene are MNHEY and SVGAGI. The germline V and J ends were trimmed by 2 bases and 2 bases, with 12 bases remaining between them. This CDR3 has 15 amino acids. CDR3 amino acids: CASSYGGNANYGYTF. Written as DNA, the CDR3 is TGTGCCAGCAGTTACGGGGGGAATGCAAACTATGGCTACACCTTC.

The rearrangement joins TRBV5-5 to TRBJ2-3; no clear D. The CDR3 spans 16 residues. The V and J ends lost 3 bases and 0 bases respectively, with 14 bases between them. CDR1 is SGHKS and CDR2 is YYEKEE in the germline V gene (reference sequence). CDR3 nucleotide sequence: TGTGCCAGCAGCTGGATCCCGGGCGGTAGCACAGATACGCAGTATTTT. Translating gives CASSWIPGGSTDTQYF.

V gene TRBV7-2 combines with J gene TRBJ2-1; 7 bases line up with TRBD1. Germline CDR1 SGHTA, CDR2 FQGNSA. The trim removed 1 base at V and 9 bases at J, leaving 6 bases unmatched. The CDR3 sequence is 14 residues long. The CDR3 DNA sequence: TGTGCCAGCAGCTTAGAGGGGGCGACGGGTGAGCAGTTCTTC. This encodes CASSLEGATGEQFF.

There are a few counts of this clonotype. The chain links TRBV12-3 or TRBV12-4 to TRBJ1-2; perhaps TRBD1 as D (6 bases). The germline V and J ends were trimmed by 6 bases and 7 bases, with 15 bases remaining between them. The CDR3 contains 13 residues. DNA for the CDR3: TGTGCCAGCAGCTCGGACAGCTTTTCTGGCTACACCTTC. Its translation is CASSSDSFSGYTF.

The chain couples TRBV11-3 to TRBJ2-1, with 9 bases aligning to TRBD2. The CDR3 is 14 residues long. Germline CDR1 is SGHNT and CDR2 is YENEEA. V lost 5 bases to trimming and J lost 11 bases; unmatched junction nucleotides: 10. CDR3 in amino acids: CASSVGGLAGKQFF. The CDR3 nucleotides read TGTGCCAGCAGCGTAGGGGGCCTAGCGGGGAAGCAGTTCTTC.

The sample holds many counts of this clonotype. The V and J genes are TRBV12-3 or TRBV12-4 and TRBJ1-1; D is perhaps TRBD1 (5 bases). The CDR3 loop spans 14 amino acids. The V end lost 2 bases, the J end lost 6 bases, and 13 bases lay between the germline ends. CDR3 loop: CASSLRSWGPEAFF. The CDR3 DNA reads as TGTGCCAGCAGTTTAAGGAGTTGGGGCCCTGAAGCTTTCTTT.